This passage covers 9 T cell receptor beta chains from one sample sequenced in a study of CD8 T cells in ankylosing spondylitis. TCRdb independently ran MiXCR on the 5' RACE reads; one entry per CDR3 protein. This sample has roughly 220,000 distinct CDR3 sequences, with over 9.5% found just once. Sequenced: blood, either unsorted or a sorted T cell fraction (not recorded which). The receptors stem from a male donor with ankylosing spondylitis or in good health (not recorded which).

This clonotype was seen repeatedly, ten times or more. The chain uses TRBV10-3 and TRBJ1-4; D not resolved. The CDR3 length is 12 residues. Germline V gene data show CDR1 as ENHRY and CDR2 as SYGVKD. V was clipped by 0 bases and J by 8 bases, with 4 bases between them. CDR3 in DNA: TGTGCCATCAGTGAGTCGGGGGAAAAACTGTTTTTT. Translating gives CAISESGEKLFF.

This clonotype has only a few counts. The rearrangement joins TRBV7-8 to TRBJ2-7; D perhaps matches TRBD1 (5 bases). CDR3 length: 14 residues. Between the trimmed V and J ends, which lost 5 bases and 3 bases, there was a span of 14 bases. Germline lookup yields CDR1 SGHVS and CDR2 FQNEAQ. The CDR3 nucleotides read TGTGCCAGCAGCCCTAGGGGTGTTGGCTACGAGCAGTACTTC. It specifies CASSPRGVGYEQYF.

About this clonotype itself: A much larger clone differs from this one at a single base, so this may be a read error. The CDR3 carries no conserved terminal phenylalanine or tryptophan, so it likely arises from a read error. The chain employs TRBV27 and TRBJ2-3, with TRBD2 identical over 11 bases. With 3 bases clipped from V and 7 bases from J, the junction kept 9 bases outside the gene matches. Germline V lookup: CDR1 MNHEY, CDR2 SMNVEV (reference sequence). The length of the CDR3 is 16 residues. DNA for the CDR3: TGTGCCAGCAGTTTCACTAGCGGGGGATGGGGGAATACGCAGTATTAT. This sequence encodes CASSFTSGGWGNTQYY.

This chain joins TRBV7-2 and TRBJ2-3; TRBD2 matches 14 bases. The CDR3 covers 16 residues. The junction had 6 bases not matched to a gene; V was cut back by 5 bases and J by 5 bases. Germline V gene data show CDR1 as SGHTA and CDR2 as FQGNSA. The CDR3 region has the DNA TGTGCCAGCAGCCCGGGACTAGCGGGGGCTGGAGATACGCAGTATTTT. Translated: CASSPGLAGAGDTQYF.

The rearrangement uses TRBV27 and TRBJ2-3, with 8 bases identical to TRBD2. V was clipped by 2 bases and J by 4 bases; unmatched bases: 2. Germline-derived CDR1 and CDR2 are MNHEY and SMNVEV (reference sequence). The CDR3 loop spans 14 amino acids. The CDR3 DNA sequence: TGTGCCAGCAGTTTAGACGGGGGGGCAGATACGCAGTATTTT. This gives the protein CASSLDGGADTQYF.

The V and J genes are TRBV23-1 and TRBJ2-5; D remains unclear. TRBV23-1 is recorded as an ORF, its role being uncertain. The CDR3 is 13 amino acids. The V and J ends lost 2 bases and 5 bases respectively, with 9 bases between them. The CDR3 loop reads CASSQPLEETQYF. CDR3 in DNA: TGCGCCAGCAGTCAACCCTTGGAGGAGACCCAGTACTTC.

This chain uses TRBV7-2 with TRBJ2-5; TRBD1 is a possible D gene (6 bases). The CDR3 length is 12 residues. Germline CDR1 reads SGHTA; CDR2 reads FQGNSA. V lost 5 bases and J 4 bases, leaving 8 bases between the germline ends. The CDR3 DNA sequence: TGTGCCAGCAGCCCGGACAGAGAGACCCAGTACTTC. Translating it yields CASSPDRETQYF.

Ten or more counts support this clonotype. The chain couples TRBV15 to TRBJ2-5; D uncertain. Germline CDR1 reads LNHNV; CDR2 reads YYDKDF (reference sequence). V was cut by 5 bases and J by 2 bases, with 6 bases left in between. This CDR3 has 12 residues. DNA of the CDR3: TGTGCCACCAGCGTACAGCAAGAGACCCAGTACTTC. It yields the protein CATSVQQETQYF.

The chain combines TRBV2 with TRBJ2-1; no reliable D call. This CDR3 is built from 18 residues. Germline CDR1 and CDR2: SNHLY and FYNNEI. V was clipped by 10 bases and J by 0 bases, with 25 bases between them. The CDR3 DNA is TGTGCCACCTTAGGACCTCTCGCGGAAGGAAGCTCCTACAATGAGCAGTTCTTC. Translated, it gives CATLGPLAEGSSYNEQFF.